Listed below are T cell receptor beta chains from one sample, sequenced in a study of identifying expanded T cells in peripheral blood. Libraries were prepared by immunoSEQ multiplex PCR; TCRdb keeps only in-frame clonotypes and omits some of them. The sample gives tens of thousands of clones, around 81% of which show up once; 19% is in the top ten. Material for sequencing was blood. These receptors all come from a person aged 18 to 70 in good health. CDR3s include the opening cysteine and the closing phenylalanine or tryptophan. A D gene is named only where the DNA matches it firmly. Clone size appears in some rows only: once, few, many, or a class for an expanded clone.

clone size: -
J gene: TRBJ2-3
V gene: TRBV9
D gene: -
CDR3 protein: CASSSRGQPPDTQYF
CDR3 DNA: TGTGCCAGCAGCTCTCGGGGGCAACCCCCGGATACGCAGTATTTT

clone size: -
J gene: TRBJ2-1
V gene: TRBV2
D gene: TRBD2
CDR3 protein: CASSLSGTRGSSEQFF
CDR3 DNA: TGTGCCAGCAGTCTCTCCGGGACTAGGGGTAGTAGTGAGCAGTTCTTC

clone size: -
J gene: TRBJ1-5
V gene: TRBV6-1
D gene: -
CDR3 protein: CASDWTSGSGQPQHF
CDR3 DNA: TGTGCCAGCGATTGGACGTCGGGCTCAGGCCAGCCCCAGCATTTT

clone size: -
J gene: TRBJ1-5
V gene: TRBV30
D gene: TRBD1
CDR3 protein: CAWSQGQRNQPQHF
CDR3 DNA: TGTGCCTGGAGCCAGGGACAGAGAAATCAGCCCCAGCATTTT

clone size: few
J gene: TRBJ1-1
V gene: TRBV19
D gene: -
CDR3 protein: CASSMEVGRNTEAFF
CDR3 DNA: TGTGCCAGTAGTATGGAGGTGGGACGGAACACTGAAGCTTTCTTT

clone size: -
J gene: TRBJ1-1
V gene: TRBV5-4
D gene: -
CDR3 protein: CASSLGKTEAFF
CDR3 DNA: TGTGCCAGCAGTTTAGGGAAGACTGAAGCTTTCTTT

clone size: -
J gene: TRBJ1-1
V gene: TRBV29-1
D gene: -
CDR3 protein: CSVRRVNTEAFF
CDR3 DNA: TGCAGCGTGCGGCGGGTGAACACTGAAGCTTTCTTT

clone size: -
J gene: TRBJ2-3
V gene: TRBV7-8
D gene: -
CDR3 protein: CASSFSSSSDTQYF
CDR3 DNA: TGTGCCAGCAGCTTTTCTTCATCTTCAGATACGCAGTATTTT

clone size: -
J gene: TRBJ2-1
V gene: TRBV11-3
D gene: -
CDR3 protein: CASSLDPGRGNEQFF
CDR3 DNA: TGTGCCAGCAGCTTAGACCCGGGCCGGGGAAATGAGCAGTTCTTC

clone size: -
J gene: TRBJ2-3
V gene: TRBV19
D gene: -
CDR3 protein: CASSMVSPSGTDTQYF
CDR3 DNA: TGTGCCAGTAGTATGGTATCTCCCAGCGGCACAGATACGCAGTATTTT

clone size: -
J gene: TRBJ2-7
V gene: TRBV29-1
D gene: -
CDR3 protein: CSAGRGKNEQYF
CDR3 DNA: TGCAGCGCTGGACGGGGAAAAAACGAGCAGTACTTC

clone size: -
J gene: TRBJ2-3
V gene: TRBV19
D gene: -
CDR3 protein: CASGQGGTDTQYF
CDR3 DNA: TGTGCCTCGGGGCAGGGCGGAACAGATACGCAGTATTTT

clone size: -
J gene: TRBJ2-1
V gene: TRBV29-1
D gene: TRBD2
CDR3 protein: CSVDLAGLSSYNEQFF
CDR3 DNA: TGCAGCGTGGATCTAGCGGGTTTGAGCTCCTACAATGAGCAGTTCTTC

clone size: -
J gene: TRBJ2-3
V gene: TRBV15
D gene: -
CDR3 protein: CATSSGRASTDTQYF
CDR3 DNA: TGTGCCACCAGCAGTGGGAGAGCTAGCACAGATACGCAGTATTTT

clone size: -
J gene: TRBJ2-1
V gene: TRBV29-1
D gene: TRBD2
CDR3 protein: CSAETSGYNEQFF
CDR3 DNA: TGCAGCGCGGAGACTAGCGGATACAATGAGCAGTTCTTC

clone size: few
J gene: TRBJ1-2
V gene: TRBV6-5
D gene: -
CDR3 protein: CASRQGITFYGYTF
CDR3 DNA: TGTGCCAGCAGGCAGGGTATCACCTTCTATGGCTACACCTTC

clone size: -
J gene: TRBJ1-2
V gene: TRBV7-2
D gene: TRBD1
CDR3 protein: CASTLTGTYGYTF
CDR3 DNA: TGTGCCAGCACTTTGACAGGGACCTATGGCTACACCTTC

clone size: many
J gene: TRBJ2-2
V gene: TRBV5-1
D gene: -
CDR3 protein: CASSLDGGASTGELFF
CDR3 DNA: TGCGCCAGCAGCTTGGACGGAGGGGCGAGCACCGGGGAGCTGTTTTTT

clone size: -
J gene: TRBJ2-1
V gene: TRBV5-1
D gene: -
CDR3 protein: CASSLRDWANEQFF
CDR3 DNA: TGCGCCAGCAGCTTGCGGGACTGGGCTAATGAGCAGTTCTTC

clone size: -
J gene: TRBJ1-2
V gene: TRBV7-2
D gene: TRBD1
CDR3 protein: CASSSKGAGGSNYGYTF
CDR3 DNA: TGTGCCAGCAGCAGCAAGGGGGCAGGGGGCTCGAACTATGGCTACACCTTC

clone size: -
J gene: TRBJ1-5
V gene: TRBV5-6
D gene: -
CDR3 protein: CASSLWTAYNQPQHF
CDR3 DNA: TGTGCCAGCAGCTTGTGGACAGCGTATAATCAGCCCCAGCATTTT

clone size: -
J gene: TRBJ1-5
V gene: TRBV19
D gene: -
CDR3 protein: CASRQQPQPQHF
CDR3 DNA: TGTGCCAGCCGACAGCAGCCTCAGCCCCAGCATTTT

clone size: -
J gene: TRBJ2-7
V gene: TRBV7-2
D gene: -
CDR3 protein: CASSLATSYEQYF
CDR3 DNA: TGTGCCAGCAGCTTAGCAACCTCCTACGAGCAGTACTTC

clone size: few
J gene: TRBJ2-4
V gene: TRBV27
D gene: TRBD2
CDR3 protein: CASSPLGLAGENIQYF
CDR3 DNA: TGTGCCAGCAGTCCCCTCGGGCTAGCGGGGGAAAACATTCAGTACTTC

clone size: -
J gene: TRBJ2-3
V gene: TRBV19
D gene: -
CDR3 protein: CASSRTKSTDTQYF
CDR3 DNA: TGTGCCAGTAGTAGGACAAAGAGCACAGATACGCAGTATTTT

clone size: once
J gene: TRBJ1-2
V gene: TRBV10-3
D gene: -
CDR3 protein: CAISESISLEGYTF
CDR3 DNA: TGTGCCATCAGTGAGTCGATCAGTCTAGAGGGCTACACCTTC

clone size: few
J gene: TRBJ2-7
V gene: TRBV7-9
D gene: -
CDR3 protein: CASSTGQGYEQYF
CDR3 DNA: TGTGCCAGCAGCACGGGACAAGGCTACGAGCAGTACTTC

clone size: -
J gene: TRBJ1-2
V gene: TRBV9
D gene: -
CDR3 protein: CASSVVGDSSPYGYTF
CDR3 DNA: TGTGCCAGCAGCGTAGTAGGAGACAGTAGCCCTTATGGCTACACCTTC